What follows are 19 T cell receptor beta chains derived from one specimen sequenced in a study of blood T cell repertoires in COVID-19. TCRdb's table, derived via immunoSEQ multiplex PCR, lists solely in-frame clones and lacks some. The table includes about 250,000 clones, about 86% detected once. Material: peripheral blood. The receptor set was obtained from an elderly man with acute or convalescent COVID-19.

The chain joins TRBV5-4 to TRBJ2-5, with 9 bases fitting TRBD2. The CDR3 sequence is 15 residues long. J gave up 2 bases and V 0 bases, and 2 bases lay outside the gene matches. Germline loops: CDR1 SGHNT, CDR2 YYREEE (reference sequence). The CDR3 loop reads CASSLDAGGQETQYF. The CDR3 nucleotides read TGTGCCAGCAGCTTGGACGCGGGGGGGCAAGAGACCCAGTACTTC. The full variable domain, completed using reference TRBV5-4 and TRBJ2-5, is ETGVTQSPTHLIKTRGQQVTLRCSSQSGHNTVSWYQQALGQGPQFIFQYYREEENGRGNFPPRFSGLQFPNYSSELNVNALELDDSALYLCASSLDAGGQETQYFGPGTRLLVL.

J is TRBJ2-7 and V is TRBV27; D may be TRBD1 (6 bases). The CDR3 extends over 15 amino acids. The V end lost 4 bases, the J end lost 5 bases, and 18 bases lay between the germline ends. CDR1 and CDR2 (germline): MNHEY, SMNVEV (reference sequence). The CDR3 here is CASSSRAIQGNEQYF. In DNA form, the CDR3 reads TGTGCCAGCAGTTCCCGGGCTATCCAGGGGAACGAGCAGTACTTC.

With respect to this clone: This CDR3 is also generated by other DNA sequences in the sample. This rearrangement joins TRBV9 to TRBJ2-2; D may be TRBD2 (5 bases). CDR3 length: 13 amino acids. CDR1 is SGDLS and CDR2 is YYNGEE in the germline V gene. V lost 2 bases, J lost 5 bases, and 7 bases lay in between. The CDR3 sequence: CASSVRGTGELFF. CDR3 bases: TGTGCCAGCAGCGTCCGGGGAACCGGGGAGCTGTTTTTT.

V is TRBV20-1 and J is TRBJ2-1; D remains unclear. Trimming stripped 3 bases from V and 5 bases from J, with 8 bases between. This CDR3 has 12 residues. The germline V gene has CDR1 DFQATT and CDR2 SNEGSKA (reference sequence). The CDR3 DNA is TGCAGTGCTAGTACCCGAGACAATGAGCAGTTCTTC. Its translation is CSASTRDNEQFF.

The CDR3: CASSPNPRQRNTEAFF. The CDR3 DNA follows: TGTGCCAGCAGTCCAAATCCCCGACAGAGGAACACTGAAGCTTTCTTT. The V and J genes are TRBV28 and TRBJ1-1, with D tentatively TRBD1 (5 bases). Germline V CDR1 and CDR2: MDHEN, SYDVKM. Trimming removed 5 bases from V and 1 base from J, with 17 bases in between. This CDR3 contains 16 residues. Using reference TRBV28 and TRBJ1-1 for the parts outside the CDR3, the full variable domain is DVKVTQSSRYLVKRTGEKVFLECVQDMDHENMFWYRQDPGLGLRLIYFSYDVKMKEKGDIPEGYSVSREKKERFSLILESASTNQTSMYLCASSPNPRQRNTEAFFGQGTRLTVV.

V is TRBV27 and J is TRBJ2-3; 11 bases map to TRBD2. The length of the CDR3 is 15 residues. V was pared by 7 bases and J by 1 base, with 4 bases of the junction left unmatched. In germline, CDR1 is MNHEY, CDR2 SMNVEV (reference sequence). CDR3 protein: CASTLLAGGTDTQYF. CDR3 coding DNA: TGTGCCAGCACCCTACTAGCGGGGGGCACAGATACGCAGTATTTT.

This sequence joins TRBV28 and TRBJ2-7; TRBD2 matches at 11 bases. The CDR3 spans 14 residues. Trimming removed 7 bases from V and 7 bases from J; junction bases left unmatched: 9. The germline gives CDR1 MDHEN, CDR2 SYDVKM. CDR3 protein: CASNDSGGAWEQYF. CDR3 DNA sequence: TGTGCCAGCAACGATAGCGGGGGGGCGTGGGAGCAGTACTTC.

This chain connects TRBV7-2 to TRBJ2-7; 7 nucleotides match TRBD2. Germline V gene sequence: CDR1 SGHTA, CDR2 FQGNSA. The CDR3 consists of 14 residues. Germline trimming cut 7 bases from V and 2 bases from J; bases unmatched to any gene: 8. CDR3 sequence (DNA): TGTGCCAGCACCCTGGTAGCGGGCGCCTACGAGCAGTACTTC. Translating it yields CASTLVAGAYEQYF.

The V gene is TRBV9, the J gene TRBJ2-1; tentative D call: TRBD2 (5 bases). V dropped 0 bases and J dropped 6 bases, with 7 bases sitting between them. The CDR3 contains 13 residues. CDR1 SGDLS and CDR2 YYNGEE come from the germline V gene. CDR3 bases: TGTGCCAGCAGCGTAGATCGGGGCAATGAGCAGTTCTTC. Its translation: CASSVDRGNEQFF.

The chain employs TRBV24-1 and TRBJ2-3, with 10 positions matching TRBD2. The CDR3 totals 15 residues. Per the germline V gene, CDR1 is KGHDR and CDR2 is SFDVKD. J gave up 7 bases and V 6 bases, and 9 bases lay outside the gene matches. CDR3 loop: CATSRASGGRYTQYF. The CDR3 DNA sequence: TGTGCCACCAGTCGGGCTAGCGGGGGACGATATACGCAGTATTTT.

V and J are TRBV7-8 and TRBJ2-7; D might be TRBD2 (6 bases). Trimming cost V 3 bases and J 4 bases, with 13 bases left between them. Germline V CDR1 and CDR2: SGHVS, FQNEAQ. The CDR3 consists of 14 residues. The chain's CDR3 is CASSLGIGTYEQYF. The CDR3 nucleotides are TGTGCCAGCAGCTTGGGGATAGGGACTTACGAGCAGTACTTC.

The V call is TRBV7-2, the J call TRBJ2-7; 13 positions match TRBD2. Germline loops: CDR1 SGHTA, CDR2 FQGNSA. After removal of 3 bases from V and 1 base from J, the junction contained 6 bases not matched to a gene. CDR3 size: 17 residues. The CDR3 is CASSFTSGGAGSYEQYF. The CDR3, as DNA: TGTGCCAGCAGCTTTACTAGCGGGGGGGCGGGATCCTACGAGCAGTACTTC.

The chain joins TRBV4-2 to TRBJ2-2, with 11 bases matching TRBD2. This CDR3 contains 16 residues. Trimming removed 6 bases from V and 5 bases from J; junction bases left unmatched: 8. The germline CDR1 and CDR2 sequences are LGHNA and YNFKEQ. For the CDR3, the DNA is TGTGCCAGCAGTTCCACCCTAGCGGGGGGTACCGGGGAGCTGTTTTTT. Amino acid sequence: CASSSTLAGGTGELFF.

The chain uses TRBV19 and TRBJ1-1, with D maybe TRBD1 (5 bases). With 5 bases removed from V and 2 bases from J, the gap between germline ends came to 12 bases. CDR1 is LNHDA and CDR2 is SQIVND in the germline V gene (reference sequence). The CDR3 is 14 amino acids. The chain's CDR3 is CASSPSTANTEAFF. The CDR3 region has the DNA TGTGCCAGTAGTCCGTCGACAGCCAACACTGAAGCTTTCTTT.

Only a few counts were recorded for this clone. This chain uses TRBV9 with TRBJ2-2; 7 bases are a match to TRBD2. CDR3 length: 17 amino acids. The trim removed 5 bases at V and 2 bases at J, leaving 12 bases unmatched. The germline gives CDR1 SGDLS, CDR2 YYNGEE. The CDR3 DNA sequence: TGTGCCAGCAGACCCCAGGGAGGGAAGTCCAACACCGGGGAGCTGTTTTTT. Translated, it gives CASRPQGGKSNTGELFF.

Only one count was recorded for this clone. This sequence joins TRBV5-1 and TRBJ1-4; perhaps TRBD1 as D (5 bases). CDR3 length equals 16 residues. Trimming stripped 0 bases from V and 5 bases from J, with 14 bases between. Germline lookup yields CDR1 SGHRS and CDR2 YFSETQ. Here the CDR3 DNA reads TGCGCCAGCAGCTTGGACGCTCAGGGAGGGAATGAAAAACTGTTTTTT. Translating it yields CASSLDAQGGNEKLFF.

In this sample, this clone turned up a few times. J is TRBJ2-7 and V is TRBV7-9; 8 bases map to TRBD2. Trimming cost V 5 bases and J 2 bases; bases outside gene matches: 5. Germline values: CDR1 SEHNR, CDR2 FQNEAQ (reference sequence). The CDR3 has 14 residues. The CDR3 here is CASSASGSTYEQYF. The CDR3 region has the DNA TGTGCCAGCAGCGCTAGCGGGTCCACCTACGAGCAGTACTTC. The whole variable domain, remainder taken from reference TRBV7-9 and TRBJ2-7, is DTGVSQNPRHKITKRGQNVTFRCDPISEHNRLYWYRQTLGQGPEFLTYFQNEAQLEKSRLLSDRFSAERPKGSFSTLEIQRTEQGDSAMYLCASSASGSTYEQYFGPGTRLTVT.

The V gene is TRBV5-1, the J gene TRBJ1-4; D perhaps matches TRBD1 (5 bases). The length of the CDR3 is 14 residues. Trimming pared 4 bases from V and 5 bases from J, leaving 12 bases between. Germline CDR1 is SGHRS and CDR2 is YFSETQ. DNA of the CDR3: TGCGCCAGCAGCGCGGACACCGTCAATGAAAAACTGTTTTTT. Translation: CASSADTVNEKLFF. Filled out from reference TRBV5-1 and TRBJ1-4, the complete variable domain reads KAGVTQTPRYLIKTRGQQVTLSCSPISGHRSVSWYQQTPGQGLQFLFEYFSETQRNKGNFPGRFSGRQFSNSRSEMNVSTLELGDSALYLCASSADTVNEKLFFGSGTQLSVL.

The chain has TRBV10-2 and TRBJ2-1; 8 bases agree with TRBD2. Trimming at V came to 6 bases and at J to 0 bases, leaving 10 bases not matched to a gene. CDR3 length: 17 amino acids. CDR1 is WSHSY and CDR2 is SAAADI in the germline V gene. Written as DNA, the CDR3 is TGCGCCAGCAGCGAGGTGCTAGCGGGTAGCTCCTACAATGAGCAGTTCTTC. This translates into CASSEVLAGSSYNEQFF.